This T cell receptor beta chain emerged from a study of T cell responses to AZD1222 COVID-19 vaccine (dated by TCRdb to the early 2020s). For context, the study as a whole: Because spike-specific TCR depth and breadth did not differ between the two schedules, AZD1222 recipients who got a second dose at roughly 4 weeks were pooled with those who got a second dose at roughly 12 weeks. A total of about 250 trial participants underwent TCR sequencing, of whom 207 had received two doses of AZD1222 and about 25 had received two doses of the MenACWY control vaccine. Enrollment into the trials was organized by age into subgroups of 18-55, 56-69 and 70-plus years, and those subgroups contained approximately 150, 30 and 60 TCR-sequenced participants, respectively. What the research found in general, with its limitations: CD4 TCRs associated with the vaccine covered the entire spike protein, and the dominant responses were in regions 160-218 and 743-854. A significant rise in spike-specific TCR breadth and depth was observed after two AZD1222 doses relative to day 0 and relative to MenACWY recipients. Because no samples from the day 14 peak response were available, repertoires could be characterized only after the peak T cell response. The 56-69-year group was small, and its depth increase did not reach significance, likely because of low power. Nearly half of unique spike-specific TCRs reportedly recognized epitopes outside regions mutated in the B.1.351 and B.1.1.7 variants. Conclusions about previously exposed vaccinees are limited because only five or six AZD1222 recipients were SARS-CoV-2 seropositive at baseline. Participants were mostly white British and included more females than males, and it was suggested by the authors that clonal diversity may have been underestimated.

Sample time point, as interpreted from the label and publication: baseline before first vaccination. Vaccinee samples were obtained from the UK trials COV001 and COV002, which included a single-blind randomized controlled phase 2/3 trial of AZD1222 (ChAdOx1 nCoV-19) in healthy adults. For TCRbeta chain sequencing, PBMC samples were collected from trial participants at day 0 and at day 28 after the second dose. The CDR3 regions of human TCRbeta chains were analyzed by immunosequencing. In the authors' own workflow: TCRs in the repertoires were matched against a reference library of SARS-CoV-2-specific TCRs that had been generated with the MIRA antigen-specificity platform. Breadth was defined as the fraction of unique TCRs that were SARS-CoV-2-associated, and depth was defined as the fraction of total T cells that were SARS-CoV-2-associated. Using the MIRA data, each spike-specific TCR was mapped to the spike region that the TCR reacts to and placed in a CD4 or CD8 class. Log10-transformed breadth and depth values were compared by one-way ANOVA with Sidak's multiple comparisons tests. This is the immuneACCESS table as TCRdb keeps it, with only in-frame sequences that have V and J called. A part of the clones is gone; compared with another copy, unresolved V genes explain less than half, and the rest is unexplained. The V and J calls and the clone size are those of that table, but D and trimming were determined from the DNA. The sample table shows under 150,000 clones, and about nine tenths are seen once. Roughly 7.8% of the sample is in the top ten clones.

Comments on this clone: Its antigen target is currently unknown. The sample holds no much larger clone one base away, and base qualities are not on file.

CDR1 and CDR2 are drawn from the germline V gene: SGHDT, YYEEEE. Trimmed from V: 1 base; trimmed from J: 8 bases; junction bases lacking a gene match: 10. The CDR3 starts with the cysteine, ends with the phenylalanine, and has 16 residues. The kept DNA is CDR3 alone, 48 bases in frame from the first base. Sample: peripheral blood, taken on day 0 of AZD1222 vaccination. The sequence derives from an adult in good health. The V gene is TRBV5-6 and the J gene is TRBJ2-1; TRBD1 aligns with 9 central bases. The CDR3 reads as follows: CASSLLGGQGLDEQFF. Here is the DNA: TGTGCCAGCAGCTTGTTAGGGGGACAGGGATTAGATGAGCAGTTCTTC. Outside the CDR3, residues come from the reference TRBV5-6 and TRBJ2-1 proteins, so the full variable domain is: DAGVTQSPTHLIKTRGQQVTLRCSPKSGHDTVSWYQQALGQGPQFIFQYYEEEERQRGNFPDRFSGHQFPNYSSELNVNALLLGDSALYLCASSLLGGQGLDEQFFGPGTRLTVL.